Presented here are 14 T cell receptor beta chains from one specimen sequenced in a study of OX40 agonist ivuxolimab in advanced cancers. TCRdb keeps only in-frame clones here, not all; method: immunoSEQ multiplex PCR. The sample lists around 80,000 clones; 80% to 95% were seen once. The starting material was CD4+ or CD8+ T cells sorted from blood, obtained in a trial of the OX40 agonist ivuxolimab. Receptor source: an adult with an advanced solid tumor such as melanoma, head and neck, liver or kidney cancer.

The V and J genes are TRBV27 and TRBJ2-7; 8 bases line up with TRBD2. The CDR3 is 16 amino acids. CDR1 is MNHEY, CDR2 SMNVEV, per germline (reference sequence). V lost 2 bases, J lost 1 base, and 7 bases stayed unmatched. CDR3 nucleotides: TGTGCCAGCAGTTTAATAGGTACTAGCGGATCCTACGAGCAGTACTTC. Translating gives CASSLIGTSGSYEQYF.

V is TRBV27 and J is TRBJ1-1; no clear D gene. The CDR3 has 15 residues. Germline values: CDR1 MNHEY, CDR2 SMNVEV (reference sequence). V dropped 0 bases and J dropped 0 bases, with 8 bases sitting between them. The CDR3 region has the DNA TGTGCCAGCAGTTTATCGGGAGAATTGAACACTGAAGCTTTCTTT. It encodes CASSLSGELNTEAFF.

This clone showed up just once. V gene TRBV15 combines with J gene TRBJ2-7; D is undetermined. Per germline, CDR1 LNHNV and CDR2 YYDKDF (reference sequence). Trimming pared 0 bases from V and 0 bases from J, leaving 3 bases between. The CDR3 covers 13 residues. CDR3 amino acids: CATSREFSYEQYF. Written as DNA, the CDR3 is TGTGCCACCAGCAGAGAATTCTCCTACGAGCAGTACTTC.

The CDR3 here is CASSDGQGSWGYTF. CDR3 bases: TGTGCCAGCAGTGACGGACAGGGGAGTTGGGGCTACACCTTC. This chain links TRBV6-1 with TRBJ1-2; 9 bases match TRBD1. From germline, CDR1 is MNHNS and CDR2 SASEGT. This CDR3 region has 14 residues. Unmatched junction bases numbered 7, after V lost 3 bases and J lost 8 bases.

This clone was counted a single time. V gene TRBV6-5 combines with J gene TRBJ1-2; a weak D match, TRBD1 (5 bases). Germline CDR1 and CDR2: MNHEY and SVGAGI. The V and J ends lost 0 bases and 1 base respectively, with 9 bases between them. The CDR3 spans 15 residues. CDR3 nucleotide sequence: TGTGCCAGCAGTTACTCAAAACAGGTTAACTATGGCTACACCTTC. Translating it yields CASSYSKQVNYGYTF.

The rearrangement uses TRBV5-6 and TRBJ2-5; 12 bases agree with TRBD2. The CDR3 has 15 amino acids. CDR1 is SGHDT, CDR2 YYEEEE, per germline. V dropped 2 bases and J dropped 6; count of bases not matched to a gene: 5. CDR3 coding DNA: TGTGCCAGCAGCTTCCTAGCGGGGGGGCAACAGACCCAGTACTTC. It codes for CASSFLAGGQQTQYF.

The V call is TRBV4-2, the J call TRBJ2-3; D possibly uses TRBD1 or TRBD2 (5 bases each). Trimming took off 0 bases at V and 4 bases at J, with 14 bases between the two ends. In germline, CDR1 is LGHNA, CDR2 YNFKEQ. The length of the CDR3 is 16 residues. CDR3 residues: CASSQDSGAGADTQYF. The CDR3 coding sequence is TGTGCCAGCAGCCAAGATTCTGGGGCCGGGGCAGATACGCAGTATTTT.

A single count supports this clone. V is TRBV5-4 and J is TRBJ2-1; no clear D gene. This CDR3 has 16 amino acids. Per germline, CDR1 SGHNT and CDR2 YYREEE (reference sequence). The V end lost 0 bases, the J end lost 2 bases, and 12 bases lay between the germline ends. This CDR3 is CASSLEPATPYNEQFF. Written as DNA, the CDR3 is TGTGCCAGCAGCTTGGAGCCAGCCACCCCCTACAATGAGCAGTTCTTC. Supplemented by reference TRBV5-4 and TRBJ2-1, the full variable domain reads ETGVTQSPTHLIKTRGQQVTLRCSSQSGHNTVSWYQQALGQGPQFIFQYYREEENGRGNFPPRFSGLQFPNYSSELNVNALELDDSALYLCASSLEPATPYNEQFFGPGTRLTVL.

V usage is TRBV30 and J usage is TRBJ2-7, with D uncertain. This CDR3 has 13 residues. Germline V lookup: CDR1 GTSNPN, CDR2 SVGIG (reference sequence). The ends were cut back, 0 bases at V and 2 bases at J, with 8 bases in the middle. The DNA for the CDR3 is TGTGCCTGGAGTGTGGCGGACCCCTACGAGCAGTACTTC. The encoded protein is CAWSVADPYEQYF.

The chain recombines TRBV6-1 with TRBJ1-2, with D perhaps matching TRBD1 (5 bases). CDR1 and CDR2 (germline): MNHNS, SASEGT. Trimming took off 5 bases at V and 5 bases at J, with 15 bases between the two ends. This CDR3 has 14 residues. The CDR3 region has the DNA TGTGCCAGCAGTCCAGCGGACAAGGATTATGGCTACACCTTC. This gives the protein CASSPADKDYGYTF.

The CDR3, as DNA: TGTGCCAGCAGCTTAACAGGGCTAGAGACCCAGTACTTC. Amino acids: CASSLTGLETQYF. The chain carries TRBV5-4 and TRBJ2-5, with D tentatively TRBD1 (6 bases). The V and J ends lost 2 bases and 4 bases respectively, with 9 bases between them. The CDR3 contains 13 residues. Germline CDR1 is SGHNT and CDR2 is YYREEE (reference sequence).

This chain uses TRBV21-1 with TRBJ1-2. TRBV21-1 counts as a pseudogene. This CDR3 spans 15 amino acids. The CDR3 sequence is CASSKVRPRNYGYTF. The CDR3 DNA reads TGTGCCAGCAGCAAAGTTCGACCAAGGAACTATGGCTACACCTTC.

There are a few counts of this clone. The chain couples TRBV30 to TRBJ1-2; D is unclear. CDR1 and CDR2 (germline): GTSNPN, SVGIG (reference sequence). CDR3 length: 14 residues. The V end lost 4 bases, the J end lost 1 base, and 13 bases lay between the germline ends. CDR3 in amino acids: CAWKTVPLNYGYTF. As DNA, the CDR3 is TGTGCCTGGAAGACGGTACCCCTTAACTATGGCTACACCTTC.

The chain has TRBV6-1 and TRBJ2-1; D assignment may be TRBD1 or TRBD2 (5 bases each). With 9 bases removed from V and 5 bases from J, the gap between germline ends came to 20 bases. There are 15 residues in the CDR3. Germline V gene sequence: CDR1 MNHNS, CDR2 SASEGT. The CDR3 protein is CASRRGENNNNEQFF. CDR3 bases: TGTGCCAGTCGACGGGGCGAAAATAACAACAATGAGCAGTTCTTC.